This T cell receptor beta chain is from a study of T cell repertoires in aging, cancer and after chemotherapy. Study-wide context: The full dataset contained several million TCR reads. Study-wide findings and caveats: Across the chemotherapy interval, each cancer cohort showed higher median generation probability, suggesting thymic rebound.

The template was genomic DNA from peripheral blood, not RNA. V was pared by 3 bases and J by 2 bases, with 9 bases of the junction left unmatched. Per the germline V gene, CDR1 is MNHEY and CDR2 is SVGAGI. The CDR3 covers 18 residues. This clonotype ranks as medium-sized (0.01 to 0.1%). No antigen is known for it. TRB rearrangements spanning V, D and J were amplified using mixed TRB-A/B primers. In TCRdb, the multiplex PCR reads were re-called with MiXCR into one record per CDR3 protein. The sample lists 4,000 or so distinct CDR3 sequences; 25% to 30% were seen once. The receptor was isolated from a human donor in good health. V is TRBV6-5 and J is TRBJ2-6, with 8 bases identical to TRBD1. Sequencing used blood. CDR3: CASSYVTGAHPGANVLTF. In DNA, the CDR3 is TGTGCCAGCAGTTATGTGACAGGGGCCCACCCTGGGGCCAACGTCCTGACTTTC.